The 27 T cell receptor beta chains reported below all come from one sample, sequenced in a study of cytomegalovirus exposure and HLA in healthy donors. The PCR was carried out with 60 Vbeta primers and 13 Jbeta primers. Libraries were prepared by immunoSEQ multiplex PCR; TCRdb keeps only in-frame clonotypes and omits some of them. This table holds some 140,000 clones, around 75% found once. Source material: PBMCs. All receptors come from a man younger than 45 in good health and CMV-seropositive.

V and J are TRBV27 and TRBJ1-1; D is undetermined. Germline CDR1 is MNHEY and CDR2 is SMNVEV (reference sequence). Trimming shortened V by 2 bases and J by 1 base, and 11 bases separated the two germline ends. The CDR3 is made up of 15 amino acids. The CDR3 region has the DNA TGTGCCAGCAGTTTAACTTGGGCCGCGAACACTGAAGCTTTCTTT. It yields the protein CASSLTWAANTEAFF.

This clone showed up just once. This chain links TRBV18 with TRBJ2-5; tentatively, D is TRBD2 (5 bases). Germline V gene data show CDR1 as KGHSH and CDR2 as LQKENI. Trimming cost V 2 bases and J 5 bases, with 9 bases left between them. The CDR3 is 13 amino acids. The CDR3 nucleotides are TGTGCCAGCTCACCAATGGACTGGGAGACCCAGTACTTC. Translated, it gives CASSPMDWETQYF.

This clone occurred once. J is TRBJ1-1 and V is TRBV6-6; TRBD1 aligns across 9 bases. CDR3 size: 13 residues. Germline lookup yields CDR1 MNHNY and CDR2 SVGAGI (reference sequence). The V segment lost 8 bases and the J segment 3 bases; nucleotides outside the gene matches: 4. CDR3 loop: CASEDRGDTEAFF. Written as DNA, the CDR3 is TGTGCCAGCGAGGACAGGGGTGACACTGAAGCTTTCTTT.

The chain employs TRBV9 and TRBJ2-3, with a weak D call TRBD2 (5 bases). From germline, CDR1 is SGDLS and CDR2 YYNGEE. The CDR3 length is 14 residues. V lost 4 bases and J lost 0, with 9 bases in between. CDR3 sequence reads: CASSQAASTDTQYF. As DNA, the CDR3 is TGTGCCAGCAGCCAAGCGGCGAGCACAGATACGCAGTATTTT.

J is TRBJ2-5 and V is TRBV27, with D maybe TRBD1 (5 bases). Trimming shortened V by 3 bases and J by 8 bases, and 16 bases separated the two germline ends. CDR3 length: 14 amino acids. CDR1 is MNHEY and CDR2 is SMNVEV in the germline V gene (reference sequence). As DNA, the CDR3 is TGTGCCAGCAGTTTGATGGACACGAAAGGAACCCAGTACTTC. Its protein is CASSLMDTKGTQYF.

This chain uses TRBV25-1 with TRBJ2-7; tentative D call: TRBD1 (5 bases). The CDR3 loop spans 12 amino acids. V dropped 6 bases and J dropped 4 bases, with 10 bases sitting between them. The V gene's germline CDR1 is MGHDK and CDR2 SYGVNS. CDR3: CASSSTAYEQYF. As DNA, the CDR3 is TGTGCCAGCAGCTCGACAGCGTACGAGCAGTACTTC.

The rearrangement links TRBV7-9 to TRBJ2-5; TRBD2 aligns across 11 bases. The CDR3 is 16 amino acids. Trimming removed 1 base from V and 10 bases from J; junction bases left unmatched: 11. Germline CDR1 reads SEHNR; CDR2 reads FQNEAQ (reference sequence). The CDR3 bases are TGTGCCAGCAGCTTAGGAGGGGGGCTAGCGGGAGGAGTCCAGTACTTC. It translates to CASSLGGGLAGGVQYF.

CDR3 amino acids: CASSQDTSGAYEQYF. The CDR3 region has the DNA TGCGCCAGCAGCCAAGATACTAGCGGAGCCTACGAGCAGTACTTC. This chain joins TRBV4-1 and TRBJ2-7; 8 nucleotides line up with TRBD2. Trimming at V came to 0 bases and at J to 2 bases, leaving 3 bases not matched to a gene. CDR1 MGHRA and CDR2 YSYEKL come from the germline V gene. There are 15 residues in the CDR3.

V is TRBV6-1 and J is TRBJ2-7; D unclear. Germline CDR1 MNHNS, CDR2 SASEGT. Trimming left V 7 bases short and J 2 bases short, with 15 bases between. The CDR3 totals 14 residues. CDR3: CASTNRRLAYEQYF. For the CDR3, the DNA is TGTGCCAGCACAAACAGAAGATTAGCCTACGAGCAGTACTTC.

A few counts support this clone. V is TRBV6-4 and J is TRBJ1-2, with D uncertain. V lost 3 bases, J lost 7 bases, and 15 bases lay in between. Germline CDR1 and CDR2: MRHNA and SNTAGT. CDR3 length: 14 amino acids. The CDR3 DNA reads TGTGCCAGCAGTGAACGTGAAGGTACTAGTGGCTACACCTTC. As protein: CASSEREGTSGYTF.

The V call is TRBV6-1, the J call TRBJ2-7; 10 bases match TRBD2. J gave up 4 bases and V 10 bases, and 7 bases lay outside the gene matches. The germline V gene has CDR1 MNHNS and CDR2 SASEGT. This CDR3 comprises 13 residues. The CDR3 sequence: CATSLAGEYEQYF. The CDR3 DNA reads TGTGCCACCTCTCTAGCGGGAGAGTACGAGCAGTACTTC.

The chain combines TRBV19 with TRBJ2-1, with TRBD1 matching over 9 bases. V dropped 10 bases and J dropped 8; count of bases not matched to a gene: 15. The germline CDR1 and CDR2 sequences are LNHDA and SQIVND (reference sequence). The CDR3 extends over 15 amino acids. The CDR3 nucleotides read TGTGCCACTCGCCTTCCGGGACAGGGTATGCATGAGCAGTTCTTC. Translation gives CATRLPGQGMHEQFF. Full variable domain (outside the CDR3, taken from reference TRBV19 and TRBJ2-1): DGGITQSPKYLFRKEGQNVTLSCEQNLNHDAMYWYRQDPGQGLRLIYYSQIVNDFQKGDIAEGYSVSREKKESFPLTVTSAQKNPTAFYLCATRLPGQGMHEQFFGPGTRLTVL.

This clone is a singleton in its sample. The V call is TRBV27, the J call TRBJ1-2; 7 bases align to TRBD1. This CDR3 spans 16 amino acids. Germline assignment: CDR1 MNHEY and CDR2 SMNVEV (reference sequence). J gave up 7 bases and V 5 bases, and 16 bases lay outside the gene matches. The chain's CDR3 is CASSLERGRGAGGYTF. Written as DNA, the CDR3 is TGTGCCAGCAGTCTCGAACGGGGCAGGGGGGCGGGTGGCTACACCTTC.

J is TRBJ1-2 and V is TRBV27; D is possibly TRBD1 (6 bases). The CDR3 is 17 residues long. Germline V gene sequence: CDR1 MNHEY, CDR2 SMNVEV (reference sequence). The V gene lost 6 bases and the J gene lost 1 base, with 21 bases spanning the gap. The CDR3: CASSGTPYREYNYGYTF. CDR3 in DNA: TGTGCCAGCAGCGGAACACCCTACAGGGAATATAACTATGGCTACACCTTC.

This chain connects TRBV28 to TRBJ1-6, with a possible D match to TRBD1 (6 bases). CDR1 is MDHEN, CDR2 SYDVKM, per germline. The germline V and J ends were trimmed by 6 bases and 7 bases, with 16 bases remaining between them. CDR3 size: 15 residues. This CDR3 is CASSDVTGYNSPLHF. For the CDR3, the DNA is TGTGCCAGCAGCGACGTCACAGGGTACAATTCACCCCTCCACTTT.

The V gene is TRBV5-4, the J gene TRBJ1-2; 8 bases match TRBD1. Germline V gene lookup returns CDR1 SGHNT and CDR2 YYREEE (reference sequence). V lost 4 bases and J lost 7; bases outside the gene matches: 9. This CDR3 comprises 14 residues. The CDR3 here is CASSPGGQGFGYTF. The CDR3, as DNA: TGTGCCAGCAGCCCCGGAGGACAGGGATTTGGCTACACCTTC.

The rearrangement uses TRBV5-1 and TRBJ1-5; TRBD1 agrees at 10 bases. After removal of 0 bases from V and 4 bases from J, the junction contained 4 bases not matched to a gene. The CDR3 is 16 residues long. Germline values: CDR1 SGHRS, CDR2 YFSETQ. The CDR3: CASSLGDRGFNQPQHF. CDR3 DNA sequence: TGCGCCAGCAGCTTGGGGGACAGGGGATTTAATCAGCCCCAGCATTTT.

The chain combines TRBV25-1 with TRBJ2-7; 8 bases agree with TRBD2. The CDR3 has 16 residues. CDR1 and CDR2 (germline): MGHDK, SYGVNS. V shed 4 bases and J 0 bases; nucleotides not matched to a gene: 8. CDR3: CASSGSGEGTSYEQYF. In DNA form, the CDR3 reads TGTGCCAGCAGTGGTAGCGGGGAAGGTACCTCCTACGAGCAGTACTTC.

The chain joins TRBV19 to TRBJ1-2; D gene uncertain. This CDR3 has 13 amino acids. Germline lookup yields CDR1 LNHDA and CDR2 SQIVND (reference sequence). V was cut by 1 base and J by 8 bases, with 11 bases left in between. CDR3 in DNA: TGTGCCAGTAGTATAGCCCCGACGAGGGGCTACACCTTC. It yields the protein CASSIAPTRGYTF.

The chain carries TRBV5-1 and TRBJ2-3; possibly TRBD1 for D (5 bases). CDR1 and CDR2 (germline): SGHRS, YFSETQ. The CDR3 totals 18 residues. The V gene lost 4 bases and the J gene lost 5 bases, with 26 bases spanning the gap. The CDR3 DNA is TGCGCCAGCAGCGGGGTGGAAGTCAACAGGTTTTTTGAAGATACGCAGTATTTT. It specifies CASSGVEVNRFFEDTQYF.

The rearrangement joins TRBV28 to TRBJ1-2, with D uncertain. The V end was cut by 8 bases, the J end by 3 bases, with 10 bases between. Germline V gives CDR1 MDHEN, CDR2 SYDVKM. This CDR3 region has 12 residues. The DNA for the CDR3 is TGTGCCAGCGGCAGATTTGACTATGGCTACACCTTC. It encodes CASGRFDYGYTF.

V usage is TRBV19 and J usage is TRBJ1-1, with D possibly TRBD1 on 6 matching bases. CDR1 and CDR2 (germline): LNHDA, SQIVND (reference sequence). The V end was cut by 10 bases, the J end by 6 bases, with 12 bases between. The CDR3 is 11 residues long. The CDR3: CATFRTAEAFF. The CDR3 DNA reads as TGTGCCACCTTTAGGACAGCTGAAGCTTTCTTT.

This clone was detected once. V is TRBV7-8 and J is TRBJ1-5, with D possibly TRBD1 on 5 matching bases. V was cut by 1 base and J by 6 bases, with 13 bases left in between. In germline, CDR1 is SGHVS, CDR2 FQNEAQ. The CDR3 is 15 residues long. Written as DNA, the CDR3 is TGTGCCAGCAGCTTAGGGGTAGGGGATGTTCAGCCCCAGCATTTT. It yields the protein CASSLGVGDVQPQHF.

In its sample, this clone was seen a few times. V and J are TRBV28 and TRBJ1-1; D not certain. V lost 7 bases and J 0 bases, leaving 9 bases between the germline ends. This CDR3 comprises 13 residues. CDR1 and CDR2 (germline): MDHEN, SYDVKM. CDR3: CASKTSMNTEAFF. CDR3 sequence (DNA): TGTGCCAGCAAAACATCCATGAACACTGAAGCTTTCTTT.

The chain couples TRBV7-2 to TRBJ2-7; D gene ambiguous. V shed 4 bases and J shed 4 bases, with 5 bases lying between them. The CDR3 runs 11 residues. Germline V CDR1 and CDR2: SGHTA, FQGNSA. This CDR3 reads CASSSIYEQYF. The CDR3 DNA reads TGTGCCAGCAGCTCTATTTACGAGCAGTACTTC.

In DNA form, the CDR3 reads TGTGCCAGCAGTTTATCCTCAATCCCCCCGCTACCGAGAGAGGGTAACTATGGCTACACCTTC. This gives the protein CASSLSSIPPLPREGNYGYTF. This chain joins TRBV27 and TRBJ1-2, with D hard to call. This CDR3 comprises 21 residues. Trimming took 0 bases from V and 1 from J, leaving 27 bases between them. Germline loops: CDR1 MNHEY, CDR2 SMNVEV (reference sequence).

There are a few counts of this clone. J is TRBJ2-7 and V is TRBV5-6, with D unresolved. This CDR3 contains 12 residues. V was shortened by 4 bases and J by 4 bases, with 9 bases between the two germline ends. Germline V gene lookup returns CDR1 SGHDT and CDR2 YYEEEE. CDR3 coding DNA: TGTGCCAGCAGCCAATTTCAGTACGAGCAGTACTTC. This encodes CASSQFQYEQYF.